The T cell receptor beta chain under discussion was sequenced for a study of T cells in localized non-small cell lung cancer. Study findings and constraints: An association was observed between higher blood T cell density and longer overall survival.

Repertoires were generated with immunoSEQ multiplex PCR, while TCRdb's copy carries only in-frame clones and drops some. Of some 30,000 clones in the sample, less than 90% were seen once. The V and J ends lost 3 bases and 1 base respectively, with 8 bases between them. Germline assignment: CDR1 SGHNT and CDR2 YENEEA. The CDR3 consists of 14 residues. This clone was counted between two and nine times. The antigen remains unidentified. The material sequenced was peripheral blood, taken before any cancer treatment. The receptor was derived from an older female donor with stage I lung adenocarcinoma. The rearrangement joins TRBV11-3 to TRBJ2-3, with D maybe TRBD1 (6 bases). The CDR3 loop reads CASSLDSGTDTQYF. The CDR3 nucleotides read TGTGCCAGCAGCTTGGACAGTGGCACAGATACGCAGTATTTT.